The text below deals with one T cell receptor (beta chain). This sample is drawn from a study of beta chain features in type 1 diabetes. Expressed TCRB transcripts got sequenced, as all isolated RNA was reverse transcribed. Method: immunoSEQ multiplex PCR; TCRdb's copy keeps in-frame clones and lacks some. Of about 350,000 clones in the sample, around 19% were seen once. Material for sequencing was naive CD4+ T cells from blood. The TCR originated in a woman aged 18-30 years in good health.

CDR3 bases: TGTGCCAGCAGCTTAGATCGGCGGGAGAGAGGAGAGACCCAGTACTTC. Its protein product is CASSLDRRERGETQYF. The rearrangement links TRBV11-3 to TRBJ2-5, with 7 bases identical to TRBD2. V gave up 0 bases and J gave up 4 bases; unmatched junction bases: 8. This CDR3 is 16 amino acids long. Germline lookup yields CDR1 SGHNT and CDR2 YENEEA. The complete variable domain, with remaining parts taken from reference TRBV11-3 and TRBJ2-5, reads EAGVVQSPRYKIIEKKQPVAFWCNPISGHNTLYWYLQNLGQGPELLIRYENEEAVDDSQLPKDRFSAERLKGVDSTLKIQPAELGDSAVYLCASSLDRRERGETQYFGPGTRLLVL.